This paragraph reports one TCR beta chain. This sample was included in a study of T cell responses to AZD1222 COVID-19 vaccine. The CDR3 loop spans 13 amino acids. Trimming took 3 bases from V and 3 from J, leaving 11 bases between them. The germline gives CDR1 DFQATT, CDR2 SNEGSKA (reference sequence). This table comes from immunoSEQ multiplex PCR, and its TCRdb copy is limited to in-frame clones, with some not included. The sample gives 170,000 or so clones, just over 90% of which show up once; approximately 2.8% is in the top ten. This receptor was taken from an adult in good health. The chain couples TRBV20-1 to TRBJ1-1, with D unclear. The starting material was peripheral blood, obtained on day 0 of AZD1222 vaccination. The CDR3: CSASPGWDTEAFF. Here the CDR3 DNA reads TGCAGTGCTAGTCCGGGTTGGGACACTGAAGCTTTCTTT.